Described below is a single TCR beta chain sequence and its context. The sample belongs to a study of Ad26.COV2.S vaccination and SARS-CoV-2 variants. The protocol was immunoSEQ multiplex PCR, while the TCRdb copy is restricted to in-frame clones and leaves out a portion. The sample has some 190,000 clones, roughly 85% seen once. Trimming left V 4 bases short and J 8 bases short, with 14 bases between. The CDR3 has 13 residues. Per the germline V gene, CDR1 is KGHSH and CDR2 is LQKENI. The V gene is TRBV18, the J gene TRBJ1-2, with D possibly being TRBD1 (5 bases). The starting material was peripheral blood, obtained after recovery from COVID-19. The clonotype originates from a human donor who had recovered from COVID-19. The CDR3 DNA follows: TGTGCCAGCTCACGAGACAGAACTGGAGGCTACACCTTC. Residues: CASSRDRTGGYTF.